This T cell receptor (beta chain) is from a study of shared clonotypes between healthy human individuals. The wider study: A few men and a couple of women, aged 18 to 49, were donors. Per donor, three plates held CD4 naive cells, three held CD4 memory, two held CD8 naive and one held CD8 memory.

The sorted-subset replicate PCRs were given 200 ng DNA, which is 30,000 to 35,000 T cell genomes. Clones were read by immunoSEQ multiplex PCR, and TCRdb kept only the in-frame ones, dropping some. Of about 1.1 million clones in the sample, roughly 77% were seen once. J lost 9 bases, V lost 6 bases, and 17 bases had no gene match. The CDR3 runs to 16 residues. Per the germline V gene, CDR1 is MDHEN and CDR2 is SYDVKM. CD4+ cell separation produced CD45RA+ naive and CD45RA-negative memory subsets. The gene calls are TRBV28 and TRBJ1-5; 7 bases line up with TRBD1. Sample: memory CD4+ T cells from PBMCs. Described subset: CD45RA-negative fraction. The TCR comes from a man aged 18 to 29 in good health. Some clones in this sample may be carry-over from other donors' samples. CDR3 loop: CASRTGGQPEIRPQHF. CDR3 in DNA: TGTGCCAGCAGAACCGGGGGACAGCCGGAAATTAGGCCCCAGCATTTT.